This TCR beta chain was documented in a study of breast tumors, draining lymph nodes, adjacent tissues. V shed 4 bases and J shed 5 bases, with 8 bases lying between them. Per germline, CDR1 LNHNV and CDR2 YYDKDF (reference sequence). The CDR3 runs 12 residues. Breast cancer patients provided tissue from their axillary draining lymph nodes. This clonotype has ten or more counts. TCRdb itself ran the multiplex PCR reads through MiXCR, one entry per CDR3 protein. Among some 120,000 distinct CDR3 sequences, roughly 20% were seen once, and the ten largest hold roughly 2.2%. This receptor was taken from a female donor with breast cancer. Some clones in this sample may be carry-over from other donors' samples. The sequenced material came from axillary lymph node tissue. The J gene is TRBJ1-2, the V gene TRBV15; D is unresolved. The CDR3 spells CATSNSLYGYTF. In DNA form, the CDR3 reads TGTGCCACCAGCAACAGCCTATATGGCTACACCTTC.